The following is a T cell receptor beta chain sequence with its context. As yet, its antigen is unknown. Its ends do not fully match the called genes, so a read error is possible. The sample is drawn from a study of cytomegalovirus exposure and HLA in healthy donors. Study-level results: The majority of CMV-associated TCR beta chains were reported as apparently HLA-restricted in a later analysis.

The PCR employed 60 Vbeta primers together with 13 Jbeta primers. Some clones are missing from TCRdb's copy, which holds only in-frame ones; the method was immunoSEQ multiplex PCR. The data show 95,000 to 150,000 clones, around 66% seen once. This receptor was identified in a man between 18 and 35 years old in good health and CMV-seronegative. Specimen: PBMCs.

CDR3: CSSSLRDTEAFF. The DNA of the CDR3 is TGTTCCAGCAGTCTCCGGGACACTGAAGCTTTCTTT. The chain recombines TRBV7-9 with TRBJ1-1; no firm D call. CDR3 length equals 12 residues. CDR1 and CDR2 from the germline V gene are SEHNR and FQNEAQ (reference sequence).